The next 21 T cell receptor beta chains were all read from a single sample in a study of regulatory and conventional T cells in RAG deficiency (dated by TCRdb to the late 2010s). The method was the immunoSEQ multiplex PCR assay. TCRdb took over this immuneACCESS table, retaining in-frame rearrangements with V and J assigned. Such tables are incomplete; in checked studies, under half of the missing clones stem from an unresolved V gene, and the remainder is unexplained. The sample records about 30,000 clones, approximately 80% of which are singletons. Roughly 3.4% of the sample rests with the top ten. Before genomic DNA extraction, conventional CD4+ T cells were isolated from blood as CD25-low CD127-high cells. These same records also appear under a second study, on regulatory T cells. From the second report: The multiplex PCR used 52 forward TRBV primers and 13 reverse TRBJ primers, with assay-based and computational corrections for amplification bias.

Sequencing input: CD4+ effector T cells sorted from blood. The receptors come from a human donor in good health.

The gene calls are TRBV4-2 and TRBJ2-5, with D perhaps TRBD1 (5 bases). Germline-derived CDR1 and CDR2 are LGHNA and YNFKEQ. Trimming shortened V by 0 bases and J by 4 bases, and 6 bases separated the two germline ends. The CDR3 runs 13 residues. The CDR3 spells CASSQDRGETQYF. CDR3 DNA sequence: TGTGCCAGCAGCCAAGATAGGGGAGAGACCCAGTACTTC.

This chain joins TRBV6-5 and TRBJ1-1; D uncertain. Germline lookup yields CDR1 MNHEY and CDR2 SVGAGI. V lost 3 bases and J lost 6, with 11 bases in between. The CDR3 length is 13 residues. CDR3 DNA: TGTGCCAGCAGTTATTCCGTCTACGCTGAAGCTTTCTTT. It yields the protein CASSYSVYAEAFF.

The rearrangement joins TRBV11-2 to TRBJ2-1; 12 bases line up with TRBD2. J was trimmed by 8 bases and V by 5 bases; bases with no gene match: 7. The germline CDR1 and CDR2 sequences are SGHAT and FQNNGV. The CDR3 is made up of 15 amino acids. CDR3 residues: CASSASGGAVDEQFF. CDR3 sequence (DNA): TGTGCCAGCAGCGCTAGCGGGGGGGCCGTAGATGAGCAGTTCTTC.

The rearrangement links TRBV19 to TRBJ2-7; D tentatively reads TRBD1 or TRBD2 (6 bases each). Germline V gives CDR1 LNHDA, CDR2 SQIVND (reference sequence). The CDR3 runs to 16 residues. V dropped 5 bases and J dropped 0 bases, with 17 bases sitting between them. The CDR3 DNA reads TGTGCCAGTAGTTCCCCAGGGGCGGGGAACTCCTACGAGCAGTACTTC. Translating it yields CASSSPGAGNSYEQYF. Filled out from reference TRBV19 and TRBJ2-7, the complete variable domain reads DGGITQSPKYLFRKEGQNVTLSCEQNLNHDAMYWYRQDPGQGLRLIYYSQIVNDFQKGDIAEGYSVSREKKESFPLTVTSAQKNPTAFYLCASSSPGAGNSYEQYFGPGTRLTVT.

The chain carries TRBV18 and TRBJ1-3, with no clear D. The CDR3 has 17 amino acids. V lost 3 bases and J lost 0, with 15 bases in between. The germline V gene has CDR1 KGHSH and CDR2 LQKENI. CDR3 amino acids: CASSPQAQHSSGNTIYF. CDR3 in DNA: TGTGCCAGCTCACCTCAGGCACAACACTCCTCTGGAAACACCATATATTTT.

This chain links TRBV2 with TRBJ2-3, with a tentative D call TRBD2 (6 bases). Trimming removed 3 bases at V and 6 bases at J, with 19 bases between. Germline loops: CDR1 SNHLY, CDR2 FYNNEI. The CDR3 runs 16 residues. CDR3 amino acids: CASSDRGKGGMDTQYF. CDR3 bases: TGTGCCAGCAGTGATAGGGGTAAGGGAGGTATGGATACGCAGTATTTT. Full variable domain (missing parts from reference TRBV2 and TRBJ2-3): EPEVTQTPSHQVTQMGQEVILRCVPISNHLYFYWYRQILGQKVEFLVSFYNNEISEKSEIFDDQFSVERPDGSNFTLKIRSTKLEDSAMYFCASSDRGKGGMDTQYFGPGTRLTVL.

The chain links TRBV28 to TRBJ1-5; D is perhaps TRBD1 (5 bases). Germline values: CDR1 MDHEN, CDR2 SYDVKM. Trimming removed 8 bases at V and 2 bases at J, with 13 bases between. The CDR3 loop spans 14 amino acids. CDR3 sequence reads: CASGRDGGNQPQHF. The DNA for the CDR3 is TGTGCCAGCGGCCGGGACGGGGGCAATCAGCCCCAGCATTTT. The entire variable domain, with the rest obtained from reference TRBV28 and TRBJ1-5, is as follows: DVKVTQSSRYLVKRTGEKVFLECVQDMDHENMFWYRQDPGLGLRLIYFSYDVKMKEKGDIPEGYSVSREKKERFSLILESASTNQTSMYLCASGRDGGNQPQHFGDGTRLSIL.

The chain carries TRBV9 and TRBJ2-5; 7 bases map to TRBD2. Germline CDR1 SGDLS, CDR2 YYNGEE. The CDR3 has 15 amino acids. V shed 0 bases, J shed 7 bases, and the junction held 9 bases outside the gene matches. The CDR3 loop is CASSVAQRGTGTQYF. Written as DNA, the CDR3 is TGTGCCAGCAGCGTAGCTCAGCGGGGAACCGGGACCCAGTACTTC.

The J gene is TRBJ1-5, the V gene TRBV4-2; tentatively, D is TRBD1 (5 bases). Germline lookup yields CDR1 LGHNA and CDR2 YNFKEQ. The CDR3 runs to 16 residues. V lost 0 bases and J 0 bases, leaving 9 bases between the germline ends. CDR3 coding DNA: TGTGCCAGCAGCCAAGAGGGGGGGAATAGCAATCAGCCCCAGCATTTT. This codes for CASSQEGGNSNQPQHF.

V and J are TRBV10-3 and TRBJ1-5; D might be TRBD1 (5 bases). Germline lookup yields CDR1 ENHRY and CDR2 SYGVKD. Deletions cut 2 bases from V and 0 bases from J, with 11 bases between. The CDR3 runs 16 residues. CDR3 coding DNA: TGTGCCATCAGTGAGCAACAGGTGAATAGCAATCAGCCCCAGCATTTT. Its protein is CAISEQQVNSNQPQHF.

This rearrangement joins TRBV11-3 to TRBJ1-1; D is unresolved. The CDR3 runs 17 residues. The V gene lost 0 bases and the J gene lost 0 bases, with 14 bases spanning the gap. From germline, CDR1 is SGHNT and CDR2 YENEEA. The CDR3 DNA reads TGTGCCAGCAGCTTAGAATTTAACGCATTTATGAACACTGAAGCTTTCTTT. This gives the protein CASSLEFNAFMNTEAFF.

This clone was counted once. This rearrangement joins TRBV11-2 to TRBJ1-2; D possibly corresponds to TRBD1 (6 bases). The germline gives CDR1 SGHAT, CDR2 FQNNGV. There are 13 residues in the CDR3. Trimming shortened V by 0 bases and J by 7 bases, and 9 bases separated the two germline ends. CDR3 sequence (DNA): TGTGCCAGCAGCTTAGACAGGGGAGTTGGCTACACCTTC. Protein sequence: CASSLDRGVGYTF.

The chain combines TRBV14 with TRBJ2-1; the D gene could be TRBD1 or TRBD2 (6 bases each). Germline V gives CDR1 SGHDN, CDR2 FVKESK. Between the trimmed V and J ends, which lost 3 bases and 9 bases, there was a span of 21 bases. This CDR3 spans 16 amino acids. DNA of the CDR3: TGTGCCAGCAGCCACCTAGGAGGGGGAGCTGGCAGTGAGCAGTTCTTC. The encoded protein is CASSHLGGGAGSEQFF.

The chain couples TRBV5-5 to TRBJ1-3; 7 bases line up with TRBD1. This CDR3 is built from 14 residues. CDR1 and CDR2 (germline): SGHKS, YYEKEE (reference sequence). V shed 2 bases and J 4 bases; nucleotides not matched to a gene: 3. The CDR3 loop is CASSFGTDGNTIYF. CDR3 sequence (DNA): TGTGCCAGCAGCTTTGGGACAGACGGAAACACCATATATTTT.

This chain links TRBV28 with TRBJ1-4; 7 bases agree with TRBD1. Germline V gene sequence: CDR1 MDHEN, CDR2 SYDVKM. The length of the CDR3 is 14 residues. After removal of 3 bases from V and 8 bases from J, the junction contained 6 bases not matched to a gene. The CDR3 DNA reads as TGTGCCAGCAGTTTGGCAGGGGGTAGGGAAAAACTGTTTTTT. It specifies CASSLAGGREKLFF.

The gene calls are TRBV27 and TRBJ2-1; 7 positions agree with TRBD1. V was clipped by 7 bases and J by 6 bases; unmatched bases: 12. Germline-derived CDR1 and CDR2 are MNHEY and SMNVEV (reference sequence). This CDR3 region has 15 residues. The CDR3 loop is CASNTVAGGFNEQFF. The CDR3 DNA follows: TGTGCCAGCAACACCGTAGCAGGGGGTTTCAATGAGCAGTTCTTC.

This clone appeared a few times. J is TRBJ1-2 and V is TRBV11-2; 8 bases agree with TRBD1. V dropped 5 bases and J dropped 4; count of bases not matched to a gene: 6. This CDR3 region has 14 residues. Germline CDR1 and CDR2: SGHAT and FQNNGV. CDR3 DNA: TGTGCCAGCAGCCCCAGGGGGCTACCCTATGGCTACACCTTC. Translating gives CASSPRGLPYGYTF.

This clone was detected a few times. V usage is TRBV6-5 and J usage is TRBJ1-1; D is possibly TRBD1 (5 bases). Germline assignment: CDR1 MNHEY and CDR2 SVGAGI. This CDR3 comprises 15 residues. The germline V and J ends were trimmed by 4 bases and 1 base, with 13 bases remaining between them. The CDR3 bases are TGTGCCAGCAGTTCCTCGGGACGGCCGAACACTGAAGCTTTCTTT. Protein: CASSSSGRPNTEAFF.

The chain has TRBV2 and TRBJ1-5; D ambiguous. Per the germline V gene, CDR1 is SNHLY and CDR2 is FYNNEI. The CDR3 runs to 12 residues. Trimming shortened V by 2 bases and J by 13 bases, and 12 bases separated the two germline ends. The CDR3 DNA reads as TGTGCCAGCAGTGAAATAGGGTTAATTCAGCATTTT. Amino acids: CASSEIGLIQHF.

The chain employs TRBV11-2 and TRBJ2-3, with D hard to call. From germline, CDR1 is SGHAT and CDR2 FQNNGV. This CDR3 is 13 amino acids long. V lost 1 base to trimming and J lost 5 bases, with 7 bases between them. The CDR3 nucleotides are TGTGCCAGCAGCTTAGTTCCCGGAGATACGCAGTATTTT. The encoded protein is CASSLVPGDTQYF.

The rearrangement joins TRBV28 to TRBJ1-4; a possible D gene is TRBD1 (5 bases). In germline, CDR1 is MDHEN, CDR2 SYDVKM. The CDR3 contains 13 residues. The V end lost 6 bases, the J end lost 8 bases, and 13 bases lay between the germline ends. As DNA, the CDR3 is TGTGCCAGCAGCCCAGGGACTTACGAAAAACTGTTTTTT. This encodes CASSPGTYEKLFF.